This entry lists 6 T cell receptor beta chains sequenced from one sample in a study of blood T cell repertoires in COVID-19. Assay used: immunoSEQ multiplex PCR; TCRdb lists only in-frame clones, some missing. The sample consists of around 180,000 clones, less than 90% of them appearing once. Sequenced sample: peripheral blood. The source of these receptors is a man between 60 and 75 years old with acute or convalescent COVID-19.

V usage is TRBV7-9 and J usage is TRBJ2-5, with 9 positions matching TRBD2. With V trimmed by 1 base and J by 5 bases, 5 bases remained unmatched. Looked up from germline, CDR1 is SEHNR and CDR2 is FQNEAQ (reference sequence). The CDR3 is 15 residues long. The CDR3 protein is CASSLVAGEGETQYF. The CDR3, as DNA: TGTGCCAGCAGCTTAGTAGCGGGGGAGGGTGAGACCCAGTACTTC.

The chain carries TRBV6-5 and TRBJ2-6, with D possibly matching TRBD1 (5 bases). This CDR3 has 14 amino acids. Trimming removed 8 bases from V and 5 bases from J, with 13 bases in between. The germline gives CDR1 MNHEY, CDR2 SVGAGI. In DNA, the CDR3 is TGTGCCAGCTCAACAGGCAGCTGGGCCAACGTCCTGACTTTC. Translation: CASSTGSWANVLTF.

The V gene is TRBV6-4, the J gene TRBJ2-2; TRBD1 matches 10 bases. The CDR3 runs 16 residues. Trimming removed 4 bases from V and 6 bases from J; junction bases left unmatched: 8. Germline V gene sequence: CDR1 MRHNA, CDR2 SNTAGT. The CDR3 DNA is TGTGCCAGCAGTGTCCGGGACAGGGGTTATCCCGGGGAGCTGTTTTTT. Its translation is CASSVRDRGYPGELFF.

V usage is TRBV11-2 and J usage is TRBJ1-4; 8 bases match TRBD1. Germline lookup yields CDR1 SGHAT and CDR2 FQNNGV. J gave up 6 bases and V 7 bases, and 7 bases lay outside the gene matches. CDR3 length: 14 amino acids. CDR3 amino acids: CASTSTGGYEKLFF. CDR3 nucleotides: TGTGCCAGCACATCTACAGGGGGGTATGAAAAACTGTTTTTT.

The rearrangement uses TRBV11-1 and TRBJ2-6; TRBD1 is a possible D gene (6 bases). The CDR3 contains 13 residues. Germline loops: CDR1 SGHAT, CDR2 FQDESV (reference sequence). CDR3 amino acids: CATGFSGANVLTF. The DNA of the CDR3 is TGTGCTACAGGGTTCTCTGGGGCCAACGTCCTGACTTTC. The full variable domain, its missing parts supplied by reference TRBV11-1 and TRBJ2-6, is EAEVAQSPRYKITEKSQAVAFWCDPISGHATLYWYRQILGQGPELLVQFQDESVVDDSQLPKDRFSAERLKGVDSTLKIQPAELGDSAMYLCATGFSGANVLTFGAGSRLTVL.

This CDR3 reads CASSFLSGPYGYTF. The CDR3 nucleotides read TGTGCCAGCAGCTTTCTGTCAGGGCCCTATGGCTACACCTTC. The rearrangement joins TRBV7-9 to TRBJ1-2, with D perhaps TRBD1 (5 bases). Germline V CDR1 and CDR2: SEHNR, FQNEAQ (reference sequence). This CDR3 contains 14 residues. Trimming took 3 bases from V and 4 from J, leaving 12 bases between them. Supplemented by reference TRBV7-9 and TRBJ1-2, the full variable domain reads DTGVSQNPRHKITKRGQNVTFRCDPISEHNRLYWYRQTLGQGPEFLTYFQNEAQLEKSRLLSDRFSAERPKGSFSTLEIQRTEQGDSAMYLCASSFLSGPYGYTFGSGTRLTVV.